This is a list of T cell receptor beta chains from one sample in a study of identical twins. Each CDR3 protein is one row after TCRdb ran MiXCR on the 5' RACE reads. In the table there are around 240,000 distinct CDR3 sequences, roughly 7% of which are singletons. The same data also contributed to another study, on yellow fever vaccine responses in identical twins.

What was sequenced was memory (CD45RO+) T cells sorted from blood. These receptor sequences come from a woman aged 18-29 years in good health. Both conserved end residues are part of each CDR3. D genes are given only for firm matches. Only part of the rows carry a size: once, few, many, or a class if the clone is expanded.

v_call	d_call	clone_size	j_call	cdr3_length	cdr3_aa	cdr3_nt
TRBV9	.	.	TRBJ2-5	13	CASSAGTWETQYF	TGTGCCAGCAGCGCCGGGACTTGGGAGACCCAGTACTTC
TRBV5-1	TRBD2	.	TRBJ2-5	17	CASSLGTSGRSQETQYF	TGCGCCAGCAGCTTGGGAACTAGCGGGAGGTCCCAAGAGACCCAGTACTTC
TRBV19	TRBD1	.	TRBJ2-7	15	CASSALGQGPPEQYF	TGTGCCAGTAGTGCGCTGGGACAGGGGCCGCCCGAGCAGTACTTC
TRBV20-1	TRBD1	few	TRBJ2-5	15	CSARSGQAVQETQYF	TGCAGTGCTAGATCCGGACAGGCGGTCCAAGAGACCCAGTACTTC
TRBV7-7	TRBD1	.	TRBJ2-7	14	CASSPGTGPYEQYF	TGTGCCAGCAGCCCCGGGACAGGACCCTACGAGCAGTACTTC
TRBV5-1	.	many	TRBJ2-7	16	CASSLAEGGIVYEQYF	TGCGCCAGCAGCTTGGCCGAAGGCGGGATAGTCTACGAGCAGTACTTC
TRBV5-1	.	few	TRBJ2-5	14	CASSFGSLQETQYF	TGCGCCAGCAGCTTTGGGTCCCTCCAAGAGACCCAGTACTTC
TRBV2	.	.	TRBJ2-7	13	CAKGGPSSYEQYF	TGTGCCAAGGGGGGCCCGAGCTCCTACGAGCAGTACTTC
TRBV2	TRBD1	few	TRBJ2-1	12	CASRPLGGEQFF	TGTGCCAGCAGACCCTTAGGGGGCGAGCAGTTCTTC
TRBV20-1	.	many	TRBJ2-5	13	CSAARDLQETQYF	TGCAGTGCGGCACGGGATTTACAAGAGACCCAGTACTTC
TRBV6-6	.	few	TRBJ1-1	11	CASSYSKVAFF	TGTGCCAGCAGTTACTCGAAGGTGGCTTTCTTT
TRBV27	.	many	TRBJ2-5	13	CASMGVGQETQYF	TGTGCCAGCATGGGGGTGGGCCAAGAGACCCAGTACTTC
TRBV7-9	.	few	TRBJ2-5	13	CASATGGGETQYF	TGTGCCAGCGCTACTGGGGGCGGAGAGACCCAGTACTTC
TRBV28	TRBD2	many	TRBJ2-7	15	CASSLGAGGPYEQYF	TGTGCCAGCAGTTTAGGGGCGGGAGGGCCATACGAGCAGTACTTC
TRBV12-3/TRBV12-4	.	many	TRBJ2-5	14	CASSSSGRQETQYF	TGTGCCAGCAGTTCTTCCGGCAGGCAAGAGACCCAGTACTTC
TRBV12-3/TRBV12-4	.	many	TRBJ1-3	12	CASSFGGATIYF	TGTGCCAGCAGTTTCGGGGGGGCCACCATATATTTT
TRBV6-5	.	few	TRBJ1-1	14	CASSYSNLRSEAFF	TGTGCCAGCAGTTACTCGAATTTGCGGAGTGAAGCTTTCTTT
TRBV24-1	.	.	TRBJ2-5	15	CATSDLSRDQETQYF	TGTGCCACCAGTGATTTGTCAAGGGACCAAGAGACCCAGTACTTC
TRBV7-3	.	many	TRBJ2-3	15	CASSLTRGDFDTQYF	TGTGCCAGCAGCTTAACTAGGGGGGATTTTGATACGCAGTATTTT
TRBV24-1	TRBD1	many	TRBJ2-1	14	CATSDLPGGTEQFF	TGTGCCACCAGTGATTTGCCAGGGGGCACTGAGCAGTTCTTC
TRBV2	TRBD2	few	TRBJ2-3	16	CASSIPSGRAVDTQYF	TGTGCCAGCAGTATCCCTAGCGGGAGGGCCGTAGATACGCAGTATTTT
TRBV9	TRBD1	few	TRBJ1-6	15	CASSAGTGGNSPLHF	TGTGCCAGCAGCGCCGGGACAGGGGGCAATTCACCCCTCCACTTT
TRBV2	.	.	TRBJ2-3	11	CASDREDTQYF	TGTGCCAGCGATCGGGAAGATACGCAGTATTTT
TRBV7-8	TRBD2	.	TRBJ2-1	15	CASSLGTSGSGEQFF	TGTGCCAGCAGCTTAGGGACTAGCGGGAGTGGGGAGCAGTTCTTC
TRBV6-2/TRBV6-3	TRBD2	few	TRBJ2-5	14	CASGKKGTSVTQYF	TGTGCCAGCGGAAAAAAAGGGACTAGCGTGACCCAGTACTTC
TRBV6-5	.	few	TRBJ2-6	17	CASSLGRLTSGANVLTF	TGTGCCAGCAGTTTGGGACGCCTTACCTCTGGGGCCAACGTCCTGACTTTC
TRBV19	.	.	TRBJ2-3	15	CASSISGQTTDTQYF	TGTGCCAGTAGTATCTCCGGTCAGACGACAGATACGCAGTATTTT
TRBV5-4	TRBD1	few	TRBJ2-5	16	CASSPRTGAGQETQYF	TGTGCCAGCAGCCCAAGGACAGGGGCCGGCCAAGAGACCCAGTACTTC
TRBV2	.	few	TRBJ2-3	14	CASSVFGSTDTQYF	TGTGCCAGCAGTGTTTTCGGGTCCACAGATACGCAGTATTTT
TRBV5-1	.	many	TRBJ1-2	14	CASRITGTNYGYTF	TGCGCCAGCAGGATAACAGGCACTAACTATGGCTACACCTTC
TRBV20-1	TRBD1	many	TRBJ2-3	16	CSASPTRTGRTDTQYF	TGCAGTGCGAGCCCTACAAGGACAGGGCGCACAGATACGCAGTATTTT
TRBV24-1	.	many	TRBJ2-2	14	CATSPYGNTGELFF	TGTGCCACCAGCCCCTATGGTAACACCGGGGAGCTGTTTTTT
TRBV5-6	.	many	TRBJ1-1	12	CASSFSYTEAFF	TGTGCCAGCAGCTTTTCGTACACTGAAGCTTTCTTT
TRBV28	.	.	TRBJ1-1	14	CASTSGTSYTEAFF	TGTGCCAGCACCTCGGGGACAAGCTACACTGAAGCTTTCTTT
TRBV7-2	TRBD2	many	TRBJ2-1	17	CASSSGVAGRPYNEQFF	TGTGCCAGCAGCTCCGGTGTAGCGGGAAGACCCTACAATGAGCAGTTCTTC
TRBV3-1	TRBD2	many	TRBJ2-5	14	CASSQWGGQETQYF	TGTGCCAGCAGCCAATGGGGGGGACAAGAGACCCAGTACTTC
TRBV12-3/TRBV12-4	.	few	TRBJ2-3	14	CASRTAERTDTQYF	TGTGCCAGCAGAACAGCGGAGCGCACAGATACGCAGTATTTT
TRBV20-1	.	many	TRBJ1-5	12	CSADSPRQPQHF	TGCAGTGCCGACAGTCCTCGGCAGCCCCAGCATTTT
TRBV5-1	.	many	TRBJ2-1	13	CASSLDSYNEQFF	TGCGCCAGCAGCTTGGACAGTTACAATGAGCAGTTCTTC
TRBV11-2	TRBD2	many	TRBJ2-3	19	CASSLVRTSGGLSTDTQYF	TGTGCCAGCAGCTTAGTCCGGACTAGCGGGGGCCTCAGCACAGATACGCAGTATTTT
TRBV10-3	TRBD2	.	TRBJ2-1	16	CAISGDRGDSGSEQFF	TGTGCCATCAGTGGAGATAGGGGGGATAGCGGGAGCGAGCAGTTCTTC